Below are 32 T cell receptor beta chains sequenced from a single sample in a study of cytomegalovirus exposure and HLA in healthy donors. PCR involved 60 Vbeta and 13 Jbeta primers. Only in-frame clones appear in the TCRdb table, and some are missing; sequencing was by immunoSEQ multiplex PCR. The sample records tens of thousands of clones, roughly 74% being singletons. Material for sequencing was PBMCs. All receptors come from a female donor in good health and CMV-seronegative.

V and J are TRBV6-5 and TRBJ2-1, with D perhaps TRBD1 (6 bases). Germline values: CDR1 MNHEY, CDR2 SVGAGI. V dropped 2 bases and J dropped 0 bases, with 8 bases sitting between them. The CDR3 loop spans 15 amino acids. The CDR3 bases are TGTGCCAGCAGTTACAGGGGGAGCTCCTACAATGAGCAGTTCTTC. Its translation: CASSYRGSSYNEQFF.

V usage is TRBV9 and J usage is TRBJ2-7; 8 bases fit TRBD1. The CDR3 sequence is 15 residues long. J lost 1 base, V lost 3 bases, and 6 bases had no gene match. Germline loops: CDR1 SGDLS, CDR2 YYNGEE. In DNA, the CDR3 is TGTGCCAGCAGCGCGACAGGGGTACCTTCCTACGAGCAGTACTTC. Its translation: CASSATGVPSYEQYF.

The chain recombines TRBV11-2 with TRBJ1-2; D remains unclear. Germline values: CDR1 SGHAT, CDR2 FQNNGV. This CDR3 comprises 13 residues. V lost 2 bases to trimming and J lost 2 bases, with 6 bases between them. CDR3 sequence (DNA): TGTGCCAGCAGCTTAAGCGGCAACTATGGCTACACCTTC. Its protein is CASSLSGNYGYTF.

This clone was counted once. The V call is TRBV6-5, the J call TRBJ2-1; 9 bases align to TRBD1. Germline-derived CDR1 and CDR2 are MNHEY and SVGAGI. The CDR3 is 15 residues long. The ends lost 8 bases at V and 4 bases at J; junction bases unmatched: 9. CDR3 loop: CASLSRDREYNEQFF. CDR3 sequence (DNA): TGTGCCAGCCTCTCCCGGGACAGGGAGTACAATGAGCAGTTCTTC.

The rearrangement links TRBV7-8 to TRBJ1-1, with 8 bases that match TRBD1. CDR3 length equals 13 residues. V lost 5 bases, J lost 4 bases, and 3 bases stayed unmatched. Germline V lookup: CDR1 SGHVS, CDR2 FQNEAQ. The CDR3 reads CASSPTGGTEAFF. CDR3 DNA sequence: TGTGCCAGCAGCCCTACAGGGGGCACTGAAGCTTTCTTT.

The chain employs TRBV9 and TRBJ1-4, with TRBD1 as a possible D gene (6 bases). CDR3 length: 17 amino acids. V lost 3 bases and J 1 base, leaving 16 bases between the germline ends. Germline V gene sequence: CDR1 SGDLS, CDR2 YYNGEE. CDR3 in amino acids: CASSAQNHRVTNEKLFF. As DNA, the CDR3 is TGTGCCAGCAGCGCTCAAAACCACAGGGTAACTAATGAAAAACTGTTTTTT.

This chain joins TRBV10-3 and TRBJ2-5; the D gene is possibly TRBD1 (5 bases). This CDR3 region has 14 residues. Germline CDR1 is ENHRY and CDR2 is SYGVKD. V was pared by 11 bases and J by 2 bases, with 18 bases between. The CDR3 DNA sequence: TGTGCCTCCCATGGGGCAGGGCTGCAAGAGACCCAGTACTTC. Its translation is CASHGAGLQETQYF.

The V gene is TRBV27, the J gene TRBJ1-5; 7 bases map to TRBD1. J was trimmed by 3 bases and V by 5 bases; bases with no gene match: 19. CDR3 length: 19 amino acids. Germline V gene lookup returns CDR1 MNHEY and CDR2 SMNVEV (reference sequence). The CDR3 DNA reads as TGTGCCAGCAGTCCATACCCCCGACAGGGAAAGGGAGCCAATCAGCCCCAGCATTTT. It translates to CASSPYPRQGKGANQPQHF.

V usage is TRBV19 and J usage is TRBJ2-4, with TRBD2 identical over 9 bases. From germline, CDR1 is LNHDA and CDR2 SQIVND (reference sequence). V gave up 1 base and J gave up 9 bases; unmatched junction bases: 16. The CDR3 has 18 amino acids. CDR3 in DNA: TGTGCCAGTAGTATAGCATCGGGTTCTAGCGGGGACCCGTCCATTCAGTACTTC. This codes for CASSIASGSSGDPSIQYF. Full variable domain (rest looked up from reference TRBV19 and TRBJ2-4): DGGITQSPKYLFRKEGQNVTLSCEQNLNHDAMYWYRQDPGQGLRLIYYSQIVNDFQKGDIAEGYSVSREKKESFPLTVTSAQKNPTAFYLCASSIASGSSGDPSIQYFGAGTRLSVL.

J is TRBJ2-2 and V is TRBV7-6, with a possible D match to TRBD2 (7 bases). Between the trimmed V and J ends, which lost 4 bases and 2 bases, there was a span of 17 bases. Germline lookup yields CDR1 SGHVS and CDR2 FNYEAQ. The CDR3 runs 17 residues. The CDR3 sequence is CASSSLGAGANTGELFF. The CDR3 coding sequence is TGTGCCAGCAGCTCCCTAGGGGCGGGGGCTAACACCGGGGAGCTGTTTTTT.

The rearrangement joins TRBV7-9 to TRBJ1-6; 8 nucleotides line up with TRBD1. V lost 2 bases and J lost 14; bases outside the gene matches: 11. The CDR3 consists of 15 residues. Germline CDR1 SEHNR, CDR2 FQNEAQ (reference sequence). CDR3 in DNA: TGTGCCAGCAGCTTAAACGGACAGGGAGGGGATTCCCTCCACTTT. Translation: CASSLNGQGGDSLHF.

This clone was found once. The chain recombines TRBV29-1 with TRBJ2-1; 8 nucleotides align to TRBD1. Losses at the gene ends were 3 bases for V and 8 bases for J; bases not matched to a gene: 12. The CDR3 consists of 15 residues. From germline, CDR1 is SQVTM and CDR2 ANQGSEA. The CDR3 reads CSVESPRGQADEQFF. The CDR3 DNA follows: TGCAGCGTTGAGTCCCCCAGGGGGCAAGCGGATGAGCAGTTCTTC.

This clone appeared a single time. The V and J genes are TRBV9 and TRBJ2-7; TRBD1 might be the D (6 bases). Trimming removed 2 bases at V and 1 base at J, with 13 bases between. Per germline, CDR1 SGDLS and CDR2 YYNGEE. The CDR3 extends over 15 amino acids. CDR3 sequence reads: CASSVWGPISYEQYF. In DNA form, the CDR3 reads TGTGCCAGCAGCGTGTGGGGGCCAATTTCCTACGAGCAGTACTTC.

This clone was detected once. The genes are TRBV19 and TRBJ1-5; D uncertain. The germline gives CDR1 LNHDA, CDR2 SQIVND (reference sequence). V lost 2 bases to trimming and J lost 2 bases, with 10 bases between them. The CDR3 is 15 residues long. The chain's CDR3 is CASSIKGSRNQPQHF. In DNA, the CDR3 is TGTGCCAGTAGTATAAAAGGGAGTCGCAATCAGCCCCAGCATTTT.

The chain carries TRBV4-3 and TRBJ1-1; D may be TRBD1 (5 bases). This CDR3 has 14 residues. V was cut by 0 bases and J by 4 bases, with 9 bases left in between. CDR1 is LGHNA, CDR2 YSLEER, per germline. The CDR3 nucleotides are TGCGCCAGCAGCCAAGACACAGGAAGCACTGAAGCTTTCTTT. Its protein is CASSQDTGSTEAFF.

V gene TRBV11-1 combines with J gene TRBJ2-7; D unresolved. CDR1 and CDR2 from the germline V gene are SGHAT and FQDESV (reference sequence). The CDR3 has 14 residues. V lost 4 bases, J lost 2 bases, and 12 bases lay in between. The CDR3 loop is CASSSSGWAYEQYF. CDR3 sequence (DNA): TGTGCCAGCAGCTCCTCGGGTTGGGCCTACGAGCAGTACTTC.

This clone has more than one count but fewer than ten. The genes are TRBV25-1 and TRBJ1-2; D is ambiguous. Per the germline V gene, CDR1 is MGHDK and CDR2 is SYGVNS. Trimming took off 1 base at V and 0 bases at J, with 12 bases between the two ends. CDR3 length equals 16 residues. CDR3 nucleotides: TGTGCCAGCAGTGAATTTCTGGCGGAAGCTAACTATGGCTACACCTTC. Translating it yields CASSEFLAEANYGYTF.

This chain joins TRBV6-1 and TRBJ2-4; the match to TRBD1 covers 10 bases. Germline-derived CDR1 and CDR2 are MNHNS and SASEGT. This CDR3 is 12 amino acids long. With 5 bases clipped from V and 12 bases from J, the junction kept 4 bases outside the gene matches. The CDR3 sequence: CASSRTGGSQYF. Here the CDR3 DNA reads TGTGCCAGCAGTAGGACAGGGGGAAGTCAGTACTTC.

This clone has only one observation. The chain is built from TRBV4-1 and TRBJ2-1; 10 bases map to TRBD2. J gave up 5 bases and V 1 base, and 8 bases lay outside the gene matches. The CDR3 covers 17 residues. Germline assignment: CDR1 MGHRA and CDR2 YSYEKL. The CDR3 is CASSQAGLAGGNNEQFF. CDR3 DNA: TGCGCCAGCAGCCAAGCCGGATTAGCGGGGGGTAACAATGAGCAGTTCTTC.

The chain is built from TRBV14 and TRBJ1-1; D not certain. The germline V gene encodes CDR1 SGHDN and CDR2 FVKESK. The CDR3 runs 14 residues. Trimming removed 0 bases from V and 3 bases from J, with 8 bases in between. CDR3 residues: CASSQELSYTEAFF. The DNA for the CDR3 is TGTGCCAGCAGCCAAGAACTGTCTTACACTGAAGCTTTCTTT.

The V call is TRBV7-9, the J call TRBJ1-6, with a possible D match to TRBD1 (5 bases). Germline CDR1 reads SEHNR; CDR2 reads FQNEAQ (reference sequence). CDR3 size: 15 residues. V lost 5 bases to trimming and J lost 5 bases, with 13 bases between them. CDR3 region: CASSTGTQNNSPLHF. In DNA, the CDR3 is TGTGCCAGCAGCACCGGGACTCAAAATAATTCACCCCTCCACTTT.

The rearrangement joins TRBV18 to TRBJ1-1, with D uncertain. This CDR3 comprises 13 residues. Germline CDR1 is KGHSH and CDR2 is LQKENI. V was shortened by 4 bases and J by 4 bases, with 10 bases between the two germline ends. The CDR3 region is CASSHNRLTEAFF. The CDR3, as DNA: TGTGCCAGCTCACATAACCGACTCACTGAAGCTTTCTTT.

The chain is built from TRBV18 and TRBJ1-1, with a tentative D call TRBD1 (5 bases). The CDR3 consists of 15 residues. Germline assignment: CDR1 KGHSH and CDR2 LQKENI. V was trimmed by 3 bases and J by 1 base, leaving 12 bases between them. The CDR3 nucleotides are TGTGCCAGCTCACCGTGGGACGGGAGGAACACTGAAGCTTTCTTT. Translating gives CASSPWDGRNTEAFF.

The J gene is TRBJ2-6, the V gene TRBV9, with unresolved D. V was clipped by 4 bases and J by 3 bases, with 8 bases between them. The CDR3 runs 14 residues. In germline, CDR1 is SGDLS, CDR2 YYNGEE. CDR3 loop: CASSPSLGANVLTF. For the CDR3, the DNA is TGTGCCAGCAGCCCAAGCCTTGGGGCCAACGTCCTGACTTTC.

The chain recombines TRBV21-1 with TRBJ2-7; no DNA check was done on the table's D call, TRBD1. TRBV21-1 is shown as a pseudogene. The CDR3 spans 17 residues. CDR3 bases: TGTGCCAGCAGAACGGACTTACAGGGGCGGGCCCCCTACGAGCAGTACTTC. It specifies CASRTDLQGRAPYEQYF.

A few counts support this clone. CDR3 residues: CASSVLNQPQHF. In DNA, the CDR3 is TGTGCCAGTAGTGTTCTTAATCAGCCCCAGCATTTT. This chain uses TRBV19 with TRBJ1-5; D uncertain. Germline-derived CDR1 and CDR2 are LNHDA and SQIVND (reference sequence). Deletions cut 5 bases from V and 4 bases from J, with 6 bases between. CDR3 size: 12 residues.

V and J are TRBV11-2 and TRBJ2-7, with D uncertain. Germline assignment: CDR1 SGHAT and CDR2 FQNNGV. The ends were cut back, 5 bases at V and 3 bases at J, with 14 bases in the middle. The CDR3 loop spans 14 amino acids. CDR3 region: CASSPRLLLYEQYF. The DNA of the CDR3 is TGTGCCAGCAGCCCCCGGTTGCTACTCTACGAGCAGTACTTC.

CDR3 nucleotide sequence: TGCGCCAGCAGCCCAGGAACCGGGACTAGCGGGAGATCCTACAATGAGCAGTTCTTC. Amino acid sequence: CASSPGTGTSGRSYNEQFF. The genes are TRBV4-1 and TRBJ2-1, with TRBD2 matching 14 bases. The V gene's germline CDR1 is MGHRA and CDR2 YSYEKL. The J segment lost 1 base and the V segment lost 4 bases, leaving 9 bases of the junction unmatched. The CDR3 sequence is 19 residues long.

A remark on this clone: Other DNA sequences within the sample encode an identical CDR3. This chain links TRBV5-1 with TRBJ2-5, with 8 bases aligning to TRBD1. V shed 4 bases and J 0 bases; nucleotides not matched to a gene: 14. This CDR3 is built from 18 residues. CDR1 and CDR2 from the germline V gene are SGHRS and YFSETQ. DNA for the CDR3: TGCGCCAGCAGCCCGTCGAGGGAGCAGGGGGCGTACCAAGAGACCCAGTACTTC. It encodes CASSPSREQGAYQETQYF.

V gene TRBV2 combines with J gene TRBJ1-2; no reliable D call. CDR1 is SNHLY and CDR2 is FYNNEI in the germline V gene. Trimming removed 6 bases from V and 9 bases from J, with 5 bases in between. This CDR3 has 9 amino acids. The CDR3 reads CASSPSYTF. CDR3 sequence (DNA): TGTGCCAGCAGCCCCAGCTACACCTTC.

The chain carries TRBV30 and TRBJ1-2; a possible D gene is TRBD1 (5 bases). V gave up 0 bases and J gave up 0 bases, with 17 bases separating them. The CDR3 loop spans 17 amino acids. Germline assignment: CDR1 GTSNPN and CDR2 SVGIG (reference sequence). The CDR3 is CAWSVTPPTVANYGYTF. The CDR3 coding sequence is TGTGCCTGGAGTGTAACCCCCCCGACAGTCGCTAACTATGGCTACACCTTC.

The rearrangement joins TRBV19 to TRBJ1-2; 7 nucleotides match TRBD1. Germline-derived CDR1 and CDR2 are LNHDA and SQIVND (reference sequence). V lost 5 bases to trimming and J lost 7 bases; unmatched junction nucleotides: 13. The CDR3 totals 15 residues. CDR3 sequence: CASSARQGSSAGYTF. Written as DNA, the CDR3 is TGTGCCAGTAGTGCCCGACAGGGAAGCTCCGCTGGCTACACCTTC.